The 31 T cell receptor beta chains reported below all come from one sample, sequenced in a study of blood T cell repertoires in COVID-19. The protocol was immunoSEQ multiplex PCR, while the TCRdb copy is restricted to in-frame clones and leaves out a portion. The repertoire holds some 80,000 clones, with approximately 83% as singletons. Sequenced: peripheral blood. The receptors derive from a human donor in a cohort sampled during active COVID-19.

This chain links TRBV5-5 with TRBJ1-3; perhaps TRBD1 as D (5 bases). V shed 2 bases and J shed 0 bases, with 9 bases lying between them. Germline loops: CDR1 SGHKS, CDR2 YYEKEE (reference sequence). This CDR3 has 15 residues. The CDR3 here is CASSLGAGSGNTIYF. The CDR3 DNA sequence: TGTGCCAGCAGCTTAGGGGCAGGCTCTGGAAACACCATATATTTT.

The J gene is TRBJ1-5, the V gene TRBV6-6, with 7 bases matching TRBD1. This CDR3 comprises 15 residues. V lost 0 bases, J lost 7 bases, and 6 bases stayed unmatched. Germline lookup yields CDR1 MNHNY and CDR2 SVGAGI (reference sequence). CDR3 DNA sequence: TGTGCCAGCAGTTACTCAGAGACAGGGAAGCAGCCCCAGCATTTT. Amino acids: CASSYSETGKQPQHF.

A remark on this clone: It is likely a read error, because the conserved phenylalanine at the end of the CDR3 is missing. The DNA is left out, because the CDR3 cannot be placed on it with certainty; the CDR3 is given as TCRdb lists it. The chain links TRBV28 to TRBJ2-7; the D call TRBD2 from the table was never checked on the DNA. Including both end residues, the CDR3 is 11 amino acids long. The germline V gene has CDR1 MDHEN and CDR2 SYDVKM. CDR3 sequence: CASSKGNQRED.

This chain uses TRBV3-1 (or the pseudogene TRBV3-2) with TRBJ1-1; D is unresolved. V was trimmed by 1 base and J by 4 bases, leaving 10 bases between them. The germline gives CDR1 LGHDT, CDR2 YNNKEL (reference sequence). The CDR3 is 14 residues long. Here the CDR3 reads CASSQGGLGTEAFF. Written as DNA, the CDR3 is TGTGCCAGCAGCCAAGGCGGCCTGGGCACTGAAGCTTTCTTT.

The chain has TRBV6-5 and TRBJ1-4; D might be TRBD1 (5 bases). V was shortened by 6 bases and J by 11 bases, with 19 bases between the two germline ends. The CDR3 totals 14 residues. Germline CDR1 MNHEY, CDR2 SVGAGI. CDR3 protein: CASSNRDLGGKLFF. As DNA, the CDR3 is TGTGCCAGCAGCAACAGAGATCTCGGGGGGAAACTGTTTTTT.

The V gene is TRBV1, the J gene TRBJ1-1. TRBV1 constitutes a pseudogene. The length of the CDR3 is 15 residues. CDR3 sequence reads: CTSSQDLRGNTEAFF. Here the CDR3 DNA reads TGCACCAGCAGCCAAGATCTACGGGGGAACACTGAAGCTTTCTTT.

In its sample, this clone was seen once. The chain couples TRBV28 to TRBJ2-1; 7 bases line up with TRBD2. V lost 7 bases, J lost 4 bases, and 4 bases stayed unmatched. Germline V gene data show CDR1 as MDHEN and CDR2 as SYDVKM. This CDR3 comprises 13 residues. For the CDR3, the DNA is TGTGCCAGCAACAGCGGGGTATACAATGAGCAGTTCTTC. Residues: CASNSGVYNEQFF. The variable domain in full, completed from reference TRBV28 and TRBJ2-1, reads DVKVTQSSRYLVKRTGEKVFLECVQDMDHENMFWYRQDPGLGLRLIYFSYDVKMKEKGDIPEGYSVSREKKERFSLILESASTNQTSMYLCASNSGVYNEQFFGPGTRLTVL.

This sequence joins TRBV5-4 and TRBJ1-1; TRBD1 matches at 7 bases. Germline V lookup: CDR1 SGHNT, CDR2 YYREEE (reference sequence). The CDR3 extends over 13 amino acids. Losses at the gene ends were 1 base for V and 7 bases for J; bases not matched to a gene: 4. CDR3 loop: CASSLSGQLEAFF. CDR3 nucleotide sequence: TGTGCCAGCAGCTTGTCGGGACAGCTTGAAGCTTTCTTT. The variable domain in full, completed from reference TRBV5-4 and TRBJ1-1, reads ETGVTQSPTHLIKTRGQQVTLRCSSQSGHNTVSWYQQALGQGPQFIFQYYREEENGRGNFPPRFSGLQFPNYSSELNVNALELDDSALYLCASSLSGQLEAFFGQGTRLTVV.

The chain has TRBV28 and TRBJ2-1; possibly TRBD2 for D (6 bases). The germline V gene encodes CDR1 MDHEN and CDR2 SYDVKM. The CDR3 contains 15 residues. V shed 6 bases and J shed 3 bases, with 15 bases lying between them. This CDR3 is CASRKPGLNYNEQFF. The CDR3 nucleotides read TGTGCCAGCAGGAAACCGGGACTCAACTACAATGAGCAGTTCTTC.

This clone occurred once. This chain joins TRBV11-3 and TRBJ2-7; 10 nucleotides match TRBD2. The ends lost 5 bases at V and 4 bases at J; junction bases unmatched: 8. This CDR3 has 15 amino acids. The germline V gene has CDR1 SGHNT and CDR2 YENEEA. The CDR3 nucleotides are TGTGCCAGCAGCCCTGGTCTAGCGGGAGTTTACGAGCAGTACTTC. Translating it yields CASSPGLAGVYEQYF. The variable domain in full, completed from reference TRBV11-3 and TRBJ2-7, reads EAGVVQSPRYKIIEKKQPVAFWCNPISGHNTLYWYLQNLGQGPELLIRYENEEAVDDSQLPKDRFSAERLKGVDSTLKIQPAELGDSAVYLCASSPGLAGVYEQYFGPGTRLTVT.

The J gene is TRBJ1-5, the V gene TRBV2; D may be TRBD1 (6 bases). Trimming shortened V by 7 bases and J by 4 bases, and 14 bases separated the two germline ends. This CDR3 is 14 amino acids long. The germline V gene has CDR1 SNHLY and CDR2 FYNNEI. In DNA form, the CDR3 reads TGTGCCAGCAACTACAGGGAATCTAATCAGCCCCAGCATTTT. Its protein product is CASNYRESNQPQHF.

The chain combines TRBV19 with TRBJ2-1, with TRBD2 identical over 8 bases. The CDR3 covers 15 residues. The germline V gene has CDR1 LNHDA and CDR2 SQIVND (reference sequence). Germline trimming cut 8 bases from V and 4 bases from J; bases unmatched to any gene: 10. The CDR3 nucleotides read TGTGCCAGTTCCTCGACTAGCGTCTCTTACAATGAGCAGTTCTTC. It codes for CASSSTSVSYNEQFF.

There are a few counts of this clone. The chain combines TRBV5-8 with TRBJ2-3; 8 bases are a match to TRBD2. The ends lost 4 bases at V and 3 bases at J; junction bases unmatched: 7. The CDR3 has 15 residues. Germline V gene lookup returns CDR1 SGHTS and CDR2 YDEGEE. The CDR3 protein is CASSRPGTSTDTQYF. The DNA for the CDR3 is TGTGCCAGCAGCCGTCCCGGGACTAGTACAGATACGCAGTATTTT.

This chain connects TRBV6-2 or TRBV6-3 to TRBJ2-5, with 10 bases matching TRBD2. The CDR3 is 17 residues long. V was clipped by 5 bases and J by 7 bases; unmatched bases: 16. Germline V gene sequence: CDR1 MNHEY, CDR2 SVGEGT. CDR3 region: CASSALAGGPTRGTQYF. The CDR3 bases are TGTGCCAGCAGTGCCTTAGCGGGGGGACCCACAAGGGGGACCCAGTACTTC.

This clone appeared a few times. CDR3 residues: CASSSSSRGNSPLHF. The CDR3 DNA reads TGCGCCAGCAGCTCCTCGTCCAGGGGTAATTCACCCCTCCACTTT. This chain uses TRBV5-1 with TRBJ1-6, with a weak D call TRBD1 (6 bases). Germline V CDR1 and CDR2: SGHRS, YFSETQ. This CDR3 comprises 15 residues. The ends were cut back, 3 bases at V and 6 bases at J, with 13 bases in the middle.

The chain recombines TRBV6-1 with TRBJ2-1; D not resolved. Trimming took 1 base from V and 4 from J, leaving 8 bases between them. Per the germline V gene, CDR1 is MNHNS and CDR2 is SASEGT. The CDR3 spans 14 residues. The CDR3 sequence is CASSEVFLYNEQFF. In nucleotides, the CDR3 is TGTGCCAGCAGTGAAGTGTTCTTGTACAATGAGCAGTTCTTC.

The chain carries TRBV2 and TRBJ1-6; no definite D call. The germline gives CDR1 SNHLY, CDR2 FYNNEI. The CDR3 is made up of 13 amino acids. V was clipped by 3 bases and J by 7 bases, with 7 bases between them. CDR3 sequence reads: CASSDGLNSPLHF. The DNA for the CDR3 is TGTGCCAGCAGTGACGGGTTGAATTCACCCCTCCACTTT.

The V call is TRBV2, the J call TRBJ1-3; D is unclear. V was pared by 6 bases and J by 0 bases, with 9 bases between. The CDR3 runs 14 residues. Germline values: CDR1 SNHLY, CDR2 FYNNEI. CDR3 DNA sequence: TGTGCCAGCAGCGTAGAGCGCTCTGGAAACACCATATATTTT. Translated: CASSVERSGNTIYF.

The genes are TRBV7-3 and TRBJ2-6, with D possibly matching TRBD2 (5 bases). The germline V gene encodes CDR1 SGHTA and CDR2 FQGTGA. Trimming removed 7 bases from V and 0 bases from J, with 13 bases in between. This CDR3 comprises 16 residues. CDR3 protein: CASTEGTFSGANVLTF. The CDR3 nucleotides are TGTGCCAGCACTGAGGGAACCTTCTCTGGGGCCAACGTCCTGACTTTC.

The chain couples TRBV19 to TRBJ2-4; TRBD1 might be the D (5 bases). Trimming cost V 5 bases and J 0 bases, with 11 bases left between them. This CDR3 comprises 15 residues. Germline V gene sequence: CDR1 LNHDA, CDR2 SQIVND (reference sequence). For the CDR3, the DNA is TGTGCCAGTAGTGGACATCAGTTAGCCAAAAACATTCAGTACTTC. Translation gives CASSGHQLAKNIQYF.

The chain links TRBV4-2 to TRBJ2-2; TRBD2 aligns across 7 bases. The CDR3 is 14 amino acids. Germline loops: CDR1 LGHNA, CDR2 YNFKEQ. With V trimmed by 0 bases and J by 6 bases, 1 base remained unmatched. In nucleotides, the CDR3 is TGTGCCAGCAGCCAAGATGCGGGGGCCGGGGAGCTGTTTTTT. Protein sequence: CASSQDAGAGELFF.

This clone came up a few times. The V gene is TRBV2, the J gene TRBJ2-1; a weak D match, TRBD1 (5 bases). There are 11 residues in the CDR3. Between the trimmed V and J ends, which lost 10 bases and 6 bases, there was a span of 10 bases. The germline gives CDR1 SNHLY, CDR2 FYNNEI. As DNA, the CDR3 is TGTGCCATTGGCAGGGTCAATGAGCAGTTCTTC. Its protein is CAIGRVNEQFF.

This clone counts as medium-sized. This chain joins TRBV28 and TRBJ2-5; D might be TRBD2 (7 bases). CDR3 length: 14 amino acids. The germline CDR1 and CDR2 sequences are MDHEN and SYDVKM. The V gene lost 2 bases and the J gene lost 3 bases, with 10 bases spanning the gap. The CDR3 protein is CASSLGGAEETQYF. DNA for the CDR3: TGTGCCAGCAGTTTAGGGGGGGCCGAAGAGACCCAGTACTTC.

The rearrangement joins TRBV5-6 to TRBJ1-5; D perhaps matches TRBD1 (6 bases). The germline V and J ends were trimmed by 2 bases and 0 bases, with 15 bases remaining between them. CDR1 and CDR2 (germline): SGHDT, YYEEEE. The CDR3 runs to 17 residues. CDR3 protein: CASSLNGQSFSNQPQHF. CDR3 in DNA: TGTGCCAGCAGCTTAAACGGACAGTCCTTTAGCAATCAGCCCCAGCATTTT.

The gene calls are TRBV6-1 and TRBJ2-3; 9 bases are a match to TRBD2. The V and J ends lost 2 bases and 2 bases, in that order; junction bases with no gene match: 5. Germline V gene lookup returns CDR1 MNHNS and CDR2 SASEGT. The CDR3 extends over 16 amino acids. The CDR3 protein is CASSESSGGFTDTQYF. DNA of the CDR3: TGTGCCAGCAGTGAATCGAGCGGGGGGTTCACAGATACGCAGTATTTT.

This chain uses TRBV6-6 with TRBJ2-3; 11 nucleotides match TRBD1. The V gene end was trimmed by 6 bases and the J gene end by 0 bases; junction bases not matched to a gene: 17. CDR1 and CDR2 (germline): MNHNY, SVGAGI (reference sequence). The CDR3 runs 20 residues. CDR3 coding DNA: TGTGCCAGCAGCCAAGGGACAGGGGGGCTAGCGAGTTCTAGCACAGATACGCAGTATTTT. Translated: CASSQGTGGLASSSTDTQYF.

This sequence joins TRBV6-6 and TRBJ2-3; 7 bases fit TRBD2. The V gene's germline CDR1 is MNHNY and CDR2 SVGAGI (reference sequence). This CDR3 is 16 amino acids long. The trim removed 6 bases at V and 0 bases at J, leaving 9 bases unmatched. CDR3 nucleotides: TGTGCCAGCAGACATGCACGCGGGGGTAGCACAGATACGCAGTATTTT. It is translated as CASRHARGGSTDTQYF.

The J gene is TRBJ1-1, the V gene TRBV7-3; 10 bases are a match to TRBD1. CDR3 length equals 16 residues. Per germline, CDR1 SGHTA and CDR2 FQGTGA. The J segment lost 1 base and the V segment lost 5 bases, leaving 7 bases of the junction unmatched. CDR3 loop: CASSKRQGASNTEAFF. The CDR3 DNA sequence: TGTGCCAGCAGCAAGAGACAGGGGGCGTCGAACACTGAAGCTTTCTTT.

The chain links TRBV6-5 to TRBJ2-5; D remains ambiguous. The CDR3 spans 14 residues. The V gene lost 0 bases and the J gene lost 5 bases, with 10 bases spanning the gap. In germline, CDR1 is MNHEY, CDR2 SVGAGI. The CDR3 region is CASSYSSQRETQYF. The DNA for the CDR3 is TGTGCCAGCAGTTACTCGAGCCAACGGGAGACCCAGTACTTC.

The rearrangement links TRBV19 to TRBJ1-1; D not certain. The CDR3 consists of 13 residues. Trimming shortened V by 3 bases and J by 1 base, and 6 bases separated the two germline ends. Germline loops: CDR1 LNHDA, CDR2 SQIVND (reference sequence). This CDR3 is CASSILTNTEAFF. For the CDR3, the DNA is TGTGCCAGTAGTATCCTAACGAACACTGAAGCTTTCTTT.

V is TRBV3-1 (or the pseudogene TRBV3-2) and J is TRBJ1-4, with D possibly TRBD1 on 5 matching bases. This CDR3 is 14 amino acids long. The germline gives CDR1 LGHDT, CDR2 YNNKEL (reference sequence). V was trimmed by 0 bases and J by 8 bases, leaving 10 bases between them. The CDR3 DNA reads TGTGCCAGCAGCCAAGACAGGGCTGGGGAAAAACTGTTTTTT. Amino acids: CASSQDRAGEKLFF.